This T cell receptor beta chain was sequenced during a study of CD8 T cells in Susac syndrome. Random hexamers were used to reverse transcribe an amount of roughly 0.45 to 1 ug RNA. TCRdb re-called the immunoSEQ multiplex PCR reads with MiXCR, one entry per CDR3 protein. The profile shows about 300,000 distinct CDR3 sequences, 89% of them singletons. CDR1 and CDR2 from the germline V gene are SQVTM and ANQGSEA. CDR3 length equals 14 residues. The V and J ends lost 6 bases and 0 bases respectively, with 12 bases between them. The genes are TRBV29-1 and TRBJ2-1; D is perhaps TRBD2 (6 bases). Sequencing input: CD8+ T cells from PBMCs. The receptor comes from a human donor with multiple sclerosis. As DNA, the CDR3 is TGCAGCGTCACCGGGAGCCCCTCCTACAATGAGCAGTTCTTC. Protein: CSVTGSPSYNEQFF.